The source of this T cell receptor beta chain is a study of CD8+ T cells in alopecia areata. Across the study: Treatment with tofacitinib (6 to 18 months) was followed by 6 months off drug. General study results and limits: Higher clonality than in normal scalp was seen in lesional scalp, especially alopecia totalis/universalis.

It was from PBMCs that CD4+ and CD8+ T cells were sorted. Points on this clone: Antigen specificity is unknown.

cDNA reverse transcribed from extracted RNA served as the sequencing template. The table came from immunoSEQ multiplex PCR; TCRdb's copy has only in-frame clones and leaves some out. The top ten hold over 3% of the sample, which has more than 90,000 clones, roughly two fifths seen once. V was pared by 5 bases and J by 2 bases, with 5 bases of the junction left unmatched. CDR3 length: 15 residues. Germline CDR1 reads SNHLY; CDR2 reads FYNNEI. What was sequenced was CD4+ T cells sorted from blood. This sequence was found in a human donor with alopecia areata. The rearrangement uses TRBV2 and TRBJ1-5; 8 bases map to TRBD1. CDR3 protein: CASSSQGAGNQPQHF. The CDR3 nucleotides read TGTGCCAGCAGTAGTCAGGGGGCAGGCAATCAGCCCCAGCATTTT.